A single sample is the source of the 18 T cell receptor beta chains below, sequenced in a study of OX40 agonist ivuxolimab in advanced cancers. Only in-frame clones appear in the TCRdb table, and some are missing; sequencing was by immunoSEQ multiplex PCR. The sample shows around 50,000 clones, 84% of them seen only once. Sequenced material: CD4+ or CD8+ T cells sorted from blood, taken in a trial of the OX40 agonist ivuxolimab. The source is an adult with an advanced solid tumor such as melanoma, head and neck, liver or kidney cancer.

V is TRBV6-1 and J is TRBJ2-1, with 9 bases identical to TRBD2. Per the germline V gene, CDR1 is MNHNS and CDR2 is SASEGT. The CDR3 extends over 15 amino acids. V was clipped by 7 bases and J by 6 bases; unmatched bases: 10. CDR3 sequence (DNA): TGTGCCAGCACCTTAGGGGAGCGGGAGGTCAATGAGCAGTTCTTC. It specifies CASTLGEREVNEQFF.

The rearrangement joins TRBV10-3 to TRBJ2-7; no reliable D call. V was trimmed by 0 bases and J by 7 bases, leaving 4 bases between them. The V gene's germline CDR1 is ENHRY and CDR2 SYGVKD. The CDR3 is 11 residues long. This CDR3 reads CAISESGEQYF. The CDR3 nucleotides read TGTGCCATCAGTGAGTCTGGAGAGCAGTACTTC.

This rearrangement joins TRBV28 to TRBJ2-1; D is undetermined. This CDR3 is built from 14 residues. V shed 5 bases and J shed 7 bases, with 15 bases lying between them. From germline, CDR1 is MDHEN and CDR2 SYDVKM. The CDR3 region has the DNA TGTGCCAGCAGTCCCCAAACGCGAGTGAATGAGCAGTTCTTC. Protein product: CASSPQTRVNEQFF.

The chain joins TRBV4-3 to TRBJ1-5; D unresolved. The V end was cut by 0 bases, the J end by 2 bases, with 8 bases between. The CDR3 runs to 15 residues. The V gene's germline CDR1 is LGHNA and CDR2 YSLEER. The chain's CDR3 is CASSQDLNGNQPQHF. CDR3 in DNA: TGCGCCAGCAGCCAAGACCTCAACGGCAATCAGCCCCAGCATTTT.

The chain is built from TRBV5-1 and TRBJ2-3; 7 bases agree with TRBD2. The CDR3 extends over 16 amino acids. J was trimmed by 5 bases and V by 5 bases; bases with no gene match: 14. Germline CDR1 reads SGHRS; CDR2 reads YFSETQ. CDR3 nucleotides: TGCGCCAGCAGTGGTGAGCGGGGCTCCCCCGGAGATACGCAGTATTTT. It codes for CASSGERGSPGDTQYF.

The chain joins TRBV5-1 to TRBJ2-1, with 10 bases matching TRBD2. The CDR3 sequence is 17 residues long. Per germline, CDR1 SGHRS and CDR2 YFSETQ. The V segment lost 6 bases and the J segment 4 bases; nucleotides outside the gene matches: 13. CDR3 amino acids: CASILGERAGGYNEQFF. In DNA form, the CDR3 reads TGCGCCAGCATCCTTGGAGAGAGAGCGGGAGGGTACAATGAGCAGTTCTTC.

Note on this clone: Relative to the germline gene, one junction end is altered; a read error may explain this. CDR3 sequence: CASSLGTGINF. CDR3 sequence (DNA): TGTGCCAGCAGCTTGGGGACAGGGATAAACTTC. The rearrangement uses TRBV5-6 and TRBJ2-5; 8 bases match TRBD1. Germline assignment: CDR1 SGHDT and CDR2 YYEEEE. This CDR3 region has 11 residues.

Here the CDR3 reads CASSIGSPTDTQYF. CDR3 nucleotides: TGTGCCAGTAGTATCGGGAGCCCCACAGATACGCAGTATTTT. The rearrangement links TRBV19 to TRBJ2-3, with D tentatively TRBD2 (6 bases). This CDR3 has 14 amino acids. Germline-derived CDR1 and CDR2 are LNHDA and SQIVND (reference sequence). V lost 3 bases, J lost 2 bases, and 9 bases lay in between. The variable domain in full, with the rest retrieved from reference TRBV19 and TRBJ2-3, is DGGITQSPKYLFRKEGQNVTLSCEQNLNHDAMYWYRQDPGQGLRLIYYSQIVNDFQKGDIAEGYSVSREKKESFPLTVTSAQKNPTAFYLCASSIGSPTDTQYFGPGTRLTVL.

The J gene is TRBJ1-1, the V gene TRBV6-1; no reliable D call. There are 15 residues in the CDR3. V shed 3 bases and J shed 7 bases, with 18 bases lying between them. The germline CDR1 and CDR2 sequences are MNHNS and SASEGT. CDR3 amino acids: CASSDTEASHHEAFF. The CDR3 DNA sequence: TGTGCCAGCAGTGATACTGAGGCCTCCCACCATGAAGCTTTCTTT.

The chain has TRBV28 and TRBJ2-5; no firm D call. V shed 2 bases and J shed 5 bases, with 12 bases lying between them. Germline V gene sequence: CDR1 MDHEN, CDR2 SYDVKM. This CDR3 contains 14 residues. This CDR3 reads CASSLPYVSETQYF. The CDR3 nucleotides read TGTGCCAGCAGTTTACCGTATGTCTCGGAGACCCAGTACTTC.

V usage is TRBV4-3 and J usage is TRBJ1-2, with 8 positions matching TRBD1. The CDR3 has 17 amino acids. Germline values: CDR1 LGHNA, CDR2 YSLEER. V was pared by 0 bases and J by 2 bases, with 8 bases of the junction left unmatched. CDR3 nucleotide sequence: TGCGCCAGCAGCCAAGAAAGGTTGACAGGGGAGAACTATGGCTACACCTTC. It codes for CASSQERLTGENYGYTF.

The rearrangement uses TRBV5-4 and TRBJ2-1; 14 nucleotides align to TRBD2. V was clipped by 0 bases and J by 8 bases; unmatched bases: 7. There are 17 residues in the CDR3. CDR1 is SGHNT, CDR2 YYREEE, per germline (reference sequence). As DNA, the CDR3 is TGTGCCAGCAGCTTGGACGCGGGACTAGCGGGAGTGCATGAGCAGTTCTTC. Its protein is CASSLDAGLAGVHEQFF. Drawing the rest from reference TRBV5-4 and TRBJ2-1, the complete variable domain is ETGVTQSPTHLIKTRGQQVTLRCSSQSGHNTVSWYQQALGQGPQFIFQYYREEENGRGNFPPRFSGLQFPNYSSELNVNALELDDSALYLCASSLDAGLAGVHEQFFGPGTRLTVL.

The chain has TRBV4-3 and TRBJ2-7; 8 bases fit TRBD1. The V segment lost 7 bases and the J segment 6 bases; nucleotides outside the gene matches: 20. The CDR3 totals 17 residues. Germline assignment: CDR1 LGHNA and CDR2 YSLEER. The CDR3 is CASNAVLTGQVNREQYF. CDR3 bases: TGCGCCAGCAATGCTGTTCTTACGGGACAGGTAAATCGCGAGCAGTACTTC.

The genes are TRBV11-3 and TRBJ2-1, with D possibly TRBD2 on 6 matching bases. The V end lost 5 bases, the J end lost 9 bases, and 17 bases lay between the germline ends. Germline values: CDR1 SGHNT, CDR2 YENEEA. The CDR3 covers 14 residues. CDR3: CASSPSSGPLEQFF. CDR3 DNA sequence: TGTGCCAGCAGCCCCAGTAGCGGCCCTCTTGAGCAGTTCTTC.

In DNA, the CDR3 is TGTGCCACCAGCAGAGCGGGGGTAGCAGATACGCAGTATTTT. Translated: CATSRAGVADTQYF. This chain connects TRBV15 to TRBJ2-3, with a possible D match to TRBD2 (6 bases). Trimming left V 1 base short and J 4 bases short, with 9 bases between. This CDR3 is 14 amino acids long. Germline V gene data show CDR1 as LNHNV and CDR2 as YYDKDF (reference sequence).

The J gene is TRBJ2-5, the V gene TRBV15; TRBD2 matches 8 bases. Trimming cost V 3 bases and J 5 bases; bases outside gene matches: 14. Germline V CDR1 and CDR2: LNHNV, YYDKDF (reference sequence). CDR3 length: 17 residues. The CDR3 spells CATSRASGSRSLETQYF. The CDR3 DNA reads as TGTGCCACCAGCAGGGCGAGCGGGAGTCGTTCCCTCGAGACCCAGTACTTC. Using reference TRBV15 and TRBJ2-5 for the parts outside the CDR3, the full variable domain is DAMVIQNPRYQVTQFGKPVTLSCSQTLNHNVMYWYQQKSSQAPKLLFHYYDKDFNNEADTPDNFQSRRPNTSFCFLDIRSPGLGDTAMYLCATSRASGSRSLETQYFGPGTRLLVL.

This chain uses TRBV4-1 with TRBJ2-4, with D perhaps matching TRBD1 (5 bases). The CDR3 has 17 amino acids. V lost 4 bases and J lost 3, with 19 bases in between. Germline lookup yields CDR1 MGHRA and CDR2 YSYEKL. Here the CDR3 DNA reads TGCGCCAGCAGCCGCCCCCAGGAAGGGGCTAACAAAAACATTCAGTACTTC. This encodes CASSRPQEGANKNIQYF.

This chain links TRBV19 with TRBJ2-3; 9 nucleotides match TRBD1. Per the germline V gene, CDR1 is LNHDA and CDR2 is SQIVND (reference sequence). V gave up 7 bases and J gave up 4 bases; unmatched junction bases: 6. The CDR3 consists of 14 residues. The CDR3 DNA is TGTGCCAGTAACGCACAGGGGGCGGCAGATACGCAGTATTTT. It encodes CASNAQGAADTQYF.